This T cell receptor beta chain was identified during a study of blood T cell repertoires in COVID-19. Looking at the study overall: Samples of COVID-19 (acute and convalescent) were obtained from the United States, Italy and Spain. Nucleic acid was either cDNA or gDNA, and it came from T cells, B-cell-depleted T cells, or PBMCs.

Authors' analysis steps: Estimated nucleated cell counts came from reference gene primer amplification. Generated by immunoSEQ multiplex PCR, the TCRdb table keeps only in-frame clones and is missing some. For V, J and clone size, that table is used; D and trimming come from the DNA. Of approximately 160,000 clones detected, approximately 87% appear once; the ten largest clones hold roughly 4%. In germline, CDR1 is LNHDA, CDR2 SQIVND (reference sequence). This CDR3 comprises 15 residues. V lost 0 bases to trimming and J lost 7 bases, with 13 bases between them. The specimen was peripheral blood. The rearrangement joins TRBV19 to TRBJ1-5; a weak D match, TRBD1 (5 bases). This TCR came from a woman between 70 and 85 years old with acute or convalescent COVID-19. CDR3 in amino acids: CASSIELQGKQPQHF. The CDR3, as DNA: TGTGCCAGTAGTATAGAACTCCAGGGAAAACAGCCCCAGCATTTT.